The rows below give T cell receptor beta chains drawn from one sample of a study of blood T cell repertoires in COVID-19. Some clones are missing from TCRdb's copy, which holds only in-frame ones; the method was immunoSEQ multiplex PCR. The profile shows more than 100,000 clones, approximately 90% of them singletons. The material sequenced was peripheral blood. These receptors were collected from a woman older than 75 in a cohort sampled during active COVID-19. The CDR3 runs from the conserved cysteine through the conserved F or W. The D gene is left open where the match is weak. A row's size may be missing; if present it is once, few, many or a size class.

D,J,V,size,CDR3,DNA
TRBD1,TRBJ2-5,TRBV18,.,CASSRATGGWETQYF,TGTGCCAGCTCACGGGCTACAGGGGGCTGGGAGACCCAGTACTTC
.,TRBJ1-1,TRBV11-3,once,CASSLLMNTEAFF,TGTGCCAGCAGCTTATTAATGAACACTGAAGCTTTCTTT
.,TRBJ2-7,TRBV6-6,.,CASSALSGQYF,TGTGCCAGCAGTGCACTCTCCGGGCAGTACTTC
.,TRBJ1-4,TRBV5-1,.,CASSPQGMSNEKLFF,TGCGCCAGCAGCCCCCAGGGAATGAGTAATGAAAAACTGTTTTTT
TRBD1,TRBJ1-1,TRBV28,.,CASSSGQGLREAFF,TGTGCCAGCAGTTCCGGACAGGGCCTCCGTGAAGCTTTCTTT
TRBD2,TRBJ2-5,TRBV12-3/TRBV12-4,.,CASRGLEETQYF,TGTGCCAGCAGAGGACTAGAGGAGACCCAGTACTTC
.,TRBJ1-2,TRBV6-6,few,CASSTYGYTF,TGTGCCAGCAGTACATATGGCTACACCTTC
TRBD2,TRBJ2-2,TRBV6-5,.,CASQVSGRAHGELFF,TGTGCCAGCCAGGTTAGCGGGAGGGCCCACGGGGAGCTGTTTTTT
.,TRBJ2-5,TRBV19,.,CASSIETSSETQYF,TGTGCCAGTAGTATAGAGACTAGTAGCGAGACCCAGTACTTC
TRBD1,TRBJ2-5,TRBV18,.,CASSPQRGTGGNQETQYF,TGTGCCAGCTCCCCACAAAGGGGCACAGGGGGAAATCAGGAGACCCAGTACTTC
TRBD1,TRBJ1-4,TRBV7-9,.,CASSPGGGTGVEKLFF,TGTGCCAGCAGCCCCGGTGGTGGGACAGGGGTTGAAAAACTGTTTTTT
TRBD1,TRBJ2-1,TRBV6-2/TRBV6-3,.,CASSVRPDRGDNEQFF,TGTGCCAGCAGTGTAAGGCCGGACAGGGGAGACAATGAGCAGTTCTTC
.,TRBJ1-4,TRBV3-1/TRBV3-2,.,CASSESSRGVNEKLFF,TGTGCCAGCAGCGAGTCTTCACGGGGGGTGAATGAAAAACTGTTTTTT
TRBD2,TRBJ2-5,TRBV6-5,.,CASRRAGSEETQYF,TGTGCCAGCAGGAGAGCGGGGTCAGAAGAGACCCAGTACTTC
.,TRBJ1-2,TRBV5-6,.,CASSLYSYYGYTF,TGTGCCAGCAGCTTATACAGCTACTATGGCTACACCTTC
.,TRBJ1-3,TRBV25-1,.,CASSEYMSGVTGNTIYF,TGTGCCAGCAGTGAATATATGTCGGGGGTTACTGGAAACACCATATATTTT
.,TRBJ2-1,TRBV18,once,CASSQIRGQDYNEQFF,TGTGCCAGCTCACAAATACGGGGACAAGATTACAATGAGCAGTTCTTC
TRBD2,TRBJ2-1,TRBV5-1,.,CASSSLAGGSSYNEQFF,TGCGCCAGCAGCTCTCTAGCGGGAGGGAGCTCCTACAATGAGCAGTTCTTC
.,TRBJ2-4,TRBV6-4,.,CASSDSPLAKNIQYF,TGTGCCAGCAGTGACTCGCCACTAGCCAAAAACATTCAGTACTTC
.,TRBJ2-3,TRBV3-1/TRBV3-2,.,CASGNRDTQYF,TGTGCCAGCGGTAACAGAGATACGCAGTATTTT
.,TRBJ1-1,TRBV5-5,.,CASSSSGSDTEAFF,TGTGCCAGCAGTTCCTCGGGGAGCGACACTGAAGCTTTCTTT
TRBD2,TRBJ2-5,TRBV7-9,.,CASSLAGQRGETQYF,TGTGCCAGCAGCTTAGCTGGGCAGCGGGGAGAGACCCAGTACTTC
.,TRBJ1-1,TRBV5-4,.,CASSVEQGNTEAFF,TGTGCCAGCAGCGTAGAACAGGGTAACACTGAAGCTTTCTTT
.,TRBJ2-5,TRBV18,.,CASSPGAGDGQETQYF,TGTGCCAGCTCACCAGGGGCAGGGGATGGCCAAGAGACCCAGTACTTC
.,TRBJ2-3,TRBV6-5,.,CASSYDRERAQYF,TGTGCCAGCAGTTACGACCGGGAGAGGGCGCAGTATTTT
.,TRBJ2-5,TRBV9,.,CASSVDSRGGEETQYF,TGTGCCAGCAGCGTAGATTCCAGAGGAGGGGAAGAGACCCAGTACTTC
TRBD1,TRBJ1-6,TRBV5-8,.,CASSLAGTVSSPLHF,TGTGCCAGCAGCCTAGCGGGGACAGTGAGTTCACCCCTCCACTTT
TRBD2,TRBJ2-3,TRBV7-6,.,CASSFRLASTDTQYF,TGTGCCAGCAGCTTTAGACTAGCTAGCACAGATACGCAGTATTTT
.,TRBJ2-2,TRBV4-2,.,CASSGKGENTGELFF,TGTGCCAGCAGCGGGAAGGGGGAGAACACCGGGGAGCTGTTTTTT
TRBD2,TRBJ2-3,TRBV4-1,.,CASSQDFGLETDTQYF,TGCGCCAGCAGCCAAGATTTCGGACTAGAGACAGATACGCAGTATTTT
TRBD2,TRBJ2-1,TRBV19,.,CASSWRGAHNEQFF,TGTGCCAGTAGTTGGCGGGGGGCCCACAATGAGCAGTTCTTC
.,TRBJ2-1,TRBV6-5,.,CASISSPSSYNEQFF,TGTGCCAGCATATCGTCCCCCAGCTCCTACAATGAGCAGTTCTTC
TRBD1,TRBJ1-2,TRBV29-1,.,CSVSQGEGYGYTF,TGCAGCGTGTCACAGGGGGAGGGTTATGGCTACACCTTC
.,TRBJ1-1,TRBV6-6,.,CASSPAQKTVNTEAFF,TGTGCCAGCAGCCCCGCCCAAAAAACAGTGAACACTGAAGCTTTCTTT
.,TRBJ1-2,TRBV3-1/TRBV3-2,.,CASSPSGGHGYTF,TGTGCCAGCAGCCCCTCAGGAGGGCATGGCTACACCTTC
TRBD1,TRBJ1-2,TRBV20-1,once,CSASSGGQFYGYTF,TGCAGTGCTAGTTCAGGGGGCCAATTCTATGGCTACACCTTC
.,TRBJ2-2,TRBV11-3,.,CASSPGWETGELFF,TGTGCCAGCAGCCCGGGGTGGGAGACCGGGGAGCTGTTTTTT
.,TRBJ1-3,TRBV21-1,once,CASSKANSGNTIYF,TGTGCCAGCAGCAAAGCTAACTCTGGAAACACCATATATTTT
.,TRBJ2-3,TRBV24-1,.,CATGAYQGSTDTQYF,TGTGCCACCGGGGCCTATCAAGGGAGCACAGATACGCAGTATTTT
.,TRBJ1-1,TRBV3-1/TRBV3-2,.,CASSPDGGVNTEAFF,TGTGCCAGCAGTCCTGACGGGGGGGTGAACACTGAAGCTTTCTTT